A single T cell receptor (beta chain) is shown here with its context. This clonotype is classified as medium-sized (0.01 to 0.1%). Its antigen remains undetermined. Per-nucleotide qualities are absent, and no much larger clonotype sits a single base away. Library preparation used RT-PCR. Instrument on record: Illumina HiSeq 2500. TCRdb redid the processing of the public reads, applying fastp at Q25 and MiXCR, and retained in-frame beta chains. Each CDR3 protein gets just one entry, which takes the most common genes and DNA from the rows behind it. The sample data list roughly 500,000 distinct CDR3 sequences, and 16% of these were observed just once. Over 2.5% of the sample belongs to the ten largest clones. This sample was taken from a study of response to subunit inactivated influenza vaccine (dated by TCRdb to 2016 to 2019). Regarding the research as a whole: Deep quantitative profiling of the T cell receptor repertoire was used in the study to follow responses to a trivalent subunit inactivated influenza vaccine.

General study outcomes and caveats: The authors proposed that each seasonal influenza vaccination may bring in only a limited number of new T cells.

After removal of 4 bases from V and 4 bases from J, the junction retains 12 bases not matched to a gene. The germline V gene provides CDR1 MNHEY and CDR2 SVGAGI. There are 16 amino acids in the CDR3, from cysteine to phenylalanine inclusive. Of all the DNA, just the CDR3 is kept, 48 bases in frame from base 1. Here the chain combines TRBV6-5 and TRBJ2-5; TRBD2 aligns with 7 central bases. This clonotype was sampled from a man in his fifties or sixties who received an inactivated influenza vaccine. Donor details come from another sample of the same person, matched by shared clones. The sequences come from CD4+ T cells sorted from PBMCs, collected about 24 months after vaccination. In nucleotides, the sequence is TGTGCCAGCAGTTCCAGCTTACCGGGACTATCAGAGACCCAGTACTTC. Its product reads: CASSSSLPGLSETQYF.